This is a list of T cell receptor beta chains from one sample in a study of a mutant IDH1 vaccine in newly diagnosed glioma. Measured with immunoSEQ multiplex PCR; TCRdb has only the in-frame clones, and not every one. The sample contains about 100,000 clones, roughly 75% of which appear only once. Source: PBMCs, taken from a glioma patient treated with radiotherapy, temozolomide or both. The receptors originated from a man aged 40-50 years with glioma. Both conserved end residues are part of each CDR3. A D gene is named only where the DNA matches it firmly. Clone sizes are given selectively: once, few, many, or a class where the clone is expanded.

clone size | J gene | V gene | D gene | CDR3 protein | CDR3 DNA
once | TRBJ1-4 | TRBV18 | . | CASSPEGKPNGELFF | TGTGCCAGCTCACCTGAGGGAAAGCCCAATGGGGAACTGTTTTTT
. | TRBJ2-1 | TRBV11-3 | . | CASSLGAPSYNEQFF | TGTGCCAGCAGCTTAGGCGCTCCTTCCTACAATGAGCAGTTCTTC
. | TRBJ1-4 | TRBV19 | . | CASSLTGYRNEKLFF | TGTGCCAGTAGTCTTACAGGGTACCGTAATGAAAAACTGTTTTTT
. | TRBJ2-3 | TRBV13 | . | CASSSRETVPDTQYF | TGTGCCAGCAGTTCCCGCGAGACAGTACCAGATACGCAGTATTTT
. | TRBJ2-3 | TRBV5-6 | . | CASSLEGTDTQYF | TGTGCCAGCAGCTTGGAAGGCACAGATACGCAGTATTTT
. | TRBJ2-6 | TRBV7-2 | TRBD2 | CASSLRASGGSGANVLTF | TGTGCCAGCAGCTTAAGGGCTAGCGGGGGCTCTGGGGCCAACGTCCTGACTTTC
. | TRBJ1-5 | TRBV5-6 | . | CASSLIGTTQPQHF | TGTGCCAGCAGCTTAATCGGGACAACCCAGCCCCAGCATTTT
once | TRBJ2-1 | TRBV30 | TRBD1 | CAWSTWGTEVYNEQFF | TGTGCCTGGAGCACATGGGGGACAGAAGTTTACAATGAGCAGTTCTTC
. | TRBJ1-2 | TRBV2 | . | CASRIGGADYGYTF | TGTGCCAGCCGGATTGGGGGGGCGGACTATGGCTACACCTTC
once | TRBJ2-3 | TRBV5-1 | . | CASSLGAATDTQYF | TGCGCCAGCAGCTTGGGGGCGGCTACAGATACGCAGTATTTT